Shown below are 11 T cell receptor beta chains from a single sample sequenced in a study of blood T cell repertoires in COVID-19. The method was immunoSEQ multiplex PCR; TCRdb's version includes in-frame clones alone and lacks a portion of them. The sample has roughly 110,000 clones, about three quarters seen once; the top ten hold roughly 4%. Sequencing was carried out using peripheral blood. The receptor source for this set is a man aged 70 or older with acute or convalescent COVID-19.

The chain links TRBV6-5 to TRBJ1-3; TRBD1 agrees at 8 bases. CDR3 length: 15 amino acids. Germline loops: CDR1 MNHEY, CDR2 SVGAGI. The junction had 5 bases not matched to a gene; V was cut back by 6 bases and J by 1 base. CDR3 loop: CASSLRTGSGNTIYF. The CDR3, as DNA: TGTGCCAGCAGCCTCAGGACAGGGTCTGGAAACACCATATATTTT.

The rearrangement uses TRBV21-1 and TRBJ1-1; the DNA was not compared with TRBD1, the D call given in the table. TRBV21-1 is given as a pseudogene. This CDR3 region has 14 residues. Here the CDR3 reads CASSEQGSNTEAFF. The CDR3 nucleotides read TGTGCCAGCAGCGAACAGGGGTCGAACACTGAAGCTTTCTTT.

The chain uses TRBV6-6 and TRBJ2-2; 7 bases are shared with TRBD1. V dropped 3 bases and J dropped 1; count of bases not matched to a gene: 2. Germline V lookup: CDR1 MNHNY, CDR2 SVGAGI (reference sequence). This CDR3 has 15 amino acids. For the CDR3, the DNA is TGTGCCAGCAGTTATACAGGGGAGAACACCGGGGAGCTGTTTTTT. It codes for CASSYTGENTGELFF.

This chain's CDR3 is CASELRTGTGEQFF. The CDR3 coding sequence is TGTGCCAGCGAACTCCGGACAGGGACTGGTGAGCAGTTCTTC. The V and J genes are TRBV3-1 (or the pseudogene TRBV3-2) and TRBJ2-1; the match to TRBD1 covers 8 bases. J was trimmed by 9 bases and V by 8 bases; bases with no gene match: 12. Germline V lookup: CDR1 LGHDT, CDR2 YNNKEL (reference sequence). The CDR3 is 14 amino acids.

This chain links TRBV27 with TRBJ1-4, with D unclear. The CDR3 is 18 amino acids. The germline CDR1 and CDR2 sequences are MNHEY and SMNVEV (reference sequence). Between the trimmed V and J ends, which lost 2 bases and 0 bases, there was a span of 16 bases. The CDR3 DNA sequence: TGTGCCAGCAGTTTAACGGCGGGCGGTCACTCAACTAATGAAAAACTGTTTTTT. Translation: CASSLTAGGHSTNEKLFF.

The chain is built from TRBV19 and TRBJ1-6; the D gene is possibly TRBD1 (6 bases). V lost 2 bases, J lost 7 bases, and 6 bases lay in between. This CDR3 spans 13 amino acids. Germline V gene sequence: CDR1 LNHDA, CDR2 SQIVND (reference sequence). CDR3 sequence (DNA): TGTGCCAGTAGTATACAGGGGAATTCACCCCTCCACTTT. Protein sequence: CASSIQGNSPLHF.

CDR3 in amino acids: CASSLATGIAYNSPLHF. DNA for the CDR3: TGTGCCAGCAGCTTAGCAACAGGGATCGCCTATAATTCACCCCTCCACTTT. The chain is built from TRBV7-9 and TRBJ1-6, with TRBD1 as a possible D gene (6 bases). This CDR3 region has 17 residues. The germline gives CDR1 SEHNR, CDR2 FQNEAQ (reference sequence). V lost 0 bases to trimming and J lost 2 bases, with 11 bases between them.

This clone was observed a single time. The CDR3 reads CASSVSPGGPITGELFF. In nucleotides, the CDR3 is TGTGCCAGCAGCGTGAGTCCCGGGGGGCCTATCACCGGGGAGCTGTTTTTT. J is TRBJ2-2 and V is TRBV9; maybe TRBD2 (7 bases). Trimming removed 2 bases from V and 4 bases from J, with 18 bases in between. This CDR3 has 17 amino acids. Germline V CDR1 and CDR2: SGDLS, YYNGEE.

The chain uses TRBV6-2 or TRBV6-3 and TRBJ1-1; the D gene is possibly TRBD1 (5 bases). Trimming left V 2 bases short and J 4 bases short, with 11 bases between. Per the germline V gene, CDR1 is MNHEY and CDR2 is SVGEGT. The CDR3 extends over 14 amino acids. CDR3 in amino acids: CASSYTQGRTEAFF. As DNA, the CDR3 is TGTGCCAGCAGTTACACTCAGGGTCGCACTGAAGCTTTCTTT.

The genes are TRBV5-1 and TRBJ2-7, with D possibly TRBD1 on 5 matching bases. V dropped 4 bases and J dropped 0 bases, with 11 bases sitting between them. CDR3 length: 14 residues. Per the germline V gene, CDR1 is SGHRS and CDR2 is YFSETQ. As DNA, the CDR3 is TGCGCCAGCAGCGCTACAGGCGACTCCTACGAGCAGTACTTC. Translation: CASSATGDSYEQYF.

J is TRBJ2-3 and V is TRBV7-9, with D possibly TRBD1 on 6 matching bases. Per the germline V gene, CDR1 is SEHNR and CDR2 is FQNEAQ (reference sequence). The CDR3 has 16 residues. Trimming left V 5 bases short and J 0 bases short, with 15 bases between. CDR3 region: CASSGVQGVSTDTQYF. CDR3 nucleotide sequence: TGTGCCAGCAGCGGAGTACAGGGTGTTAGCACAGATACGCAGTATTTT.